This is a list of T cell receptor beta chains from one sample in a study of cytomegalovirus exposure and HLA in healthy donors. The table came from immunoSEQ multiplex PCR; TCRdb's copy has only in-frame clones and leaves some out. The sample holds roughly 150,000 clones, over 70% seen once. Specimen: PBMCs. All receptors derive from a man between 50 and 59 years old in good health and CMV-seropositive. Each CDR3 is given with its conserved first and last residue. Each record gives: V gene, clone size, J gene, D gene, CDR3 DNA, CDR3 protein. The D gene is left open where the match is weak. Expanded clones get a size class; other rows say once, few or many, or leave the size out.

V gene: TRBV15; clone size: .; J gene: TRBJ2-3; D gene: .; CDR3 DNA: TGTGCCACCAGCAGAGAATGGGGGCGAACGCAGTATTTT; CDR3 protein: CATSREWGRTQYF
V gene: TRBV27; clone size: .; J gene: TRBJ2-3; D gene: TRBD2; CDR3 DNA: TGTGCCAGCAGTCCCCGACTAGCGGAGGTCGGCACAGATACGCAGTATTTT; CDR3 protein: CASSPRLAEVGTDTQYF
V gene: TRBV5-1; clone size: .; J gene: TRBJ2-5; D gene: TRBD1; CDR3 DNA: TGCGCCAGCAGCGGCGAGACAGGGTTAGAGACCCAGTACTTC; CDR3 protein: CASSGETGLETQYF
V gene: TRBV2; clone size: .; J gene: TRBJ2-7; D gene: .; CDR3 DNA: TGTGCCGCCGGGGGTGACTTCTACGAGCAGTACTTC; CDR3 protein: CAAGGDFYEQYF
V gene: TRBV9; clone size: .; J gene: TRBJ1-3; D gene: TRBD1; CDR3 DNA: TGTGCCAGCAGCGTACGGACAGGGGCGGAGGCTGGAAACACCATATATTTT; CDR3 protein: CASSVRTGAEAGNTIYF
V gene: TRBV19; clone size: .; J gene: TRBJ1-3; D gene: .; CDR3 DNA: TGTGCCAGCTCTCTACAGAGTTTCCTTGGAAACACCATATATTTT; CDR3 protein: CASSLQSFLGNTIYF
V gene: TRBV19; clone size: .; J gene: TRBJ1-4; D gene: .; CDR3 DNA: TGTGCCAGTAGTATTCAGGAGGGCCGGGGTGAAAAACTGTTTTTT; CDR3 protein: CASSIQEGRGEKLFF
V gene: TRBV6-1; clone size: .; J gene: TRBJ1-2; D gene: .; CDR3 DNA: TGTGCCACCCTGGGGGGGGTCCTCTTCGGCTACACCTTC; CDR3 protein: CATLGGVLFGYTF
V gene: TRBV15; clone size: .; J gene: TRBJ1-5; D gene: TRBD1; CDR3 DNA: TGTGCCACCAGCAGAGGAAACCGGGACAGGAATCAGCCCCAGCATTTT; CDR3 protein: CATSRGNRDRNQPQHF
V gene: TRBV5-4; clone size: once; J gene: TRBJ2-3; D gene: TRBD2; CDR3 DNA: TGTGCCAGCAGCCTAGGGACTACGACCGATACGCAGTATTTT; CDR3 protein: CASSLGTTTDTQYF
V gene: TRBV5-1; clone size: .; J gene: TRBJ1-1; D gene: .; CDR3 DNA: TGCGCCAGCAGCGAGGGAAGTTTAGGCACTGAAGCTTTCTTT; CDR3 protein: CASSEGSLGTEAFF
V gene: TRBV14; clone size: .; J gene: TRBJ2-1; D gene: TRBD2; CDR3 DNA: TGTGCCAGCAGCCAAGTAGCGGGAGGTTACAATGAGCAGTTCTTC; CDR3 protein: CASSQVAGGYNEQFF
V gene: TRBV5-1; clone size: few; J gene: TRBJ1-5; D gene: .; CDR3 DNA: TGCGCCAGCAGCCTCGACGGGGGAAGCAATCAGCCCCAGCATTTT; CDR3 protein: CASSLDGGSNQPQHF
V gene: TRBV30; clone size: once; J gene: TRBJ1-6; D gene: .; CDR3 DNA: TGTGCCTGGAGTGGACAGCCCACCTCCTATAATTCACCCCTCCACTTT; CDR3 protein: CAWSGQPTSYNSPLHF
V gene: TRBV4-2; clone size: few; J gene: TRBJ1-4; D gene: .; CDR3 DNA: TGTGCCAGCAGCCAAGATAGGACAAGGCTTAATGAAAAACTGTTTTTT; CDR3 protein: CASSQDRTRLNEKLFF
V gene: TRBV2; clone size: .; J gene: TRBJ2-1; D gene: .; CDR3 DNA: TGTGCCAGCAGTGATGATACAGCCCTTTACAATGAGCAGTTCTTC; CDR3 protein: CASSDDTALYNEQFF
V gene: TRBV28; clone size: .; J gene: TRBJ1-5; D gene: TRBD1; CDR3 DNA: TGTGCCAGCAGTTTTCCTGACAGGGTTAGCAATCAGCCCCAGCATTTT; CDR3 protein: CASSFPDRVSNQPQHF
V gene: TRBV7-2; clone size: .; J gene: TRBJ1-5; D gene: .; CDR3 DNA: TGTGCCAGCAGCTTGGCGGGGGGCGGAGAGCCCCAGCATTTT; CDR3 protein: CASSLAGGGEPQHF
V gene: TRBV27; clone size: .; J gene: TRBJ2-2; D gene: .; CDR3 DNA: TGTGCCAGCAGGCGTGGCGGAACCACGAACACCGGGGAGCTGTTTTTT; CDR3 protein: CASRRGGTTNTGELFF
V gene: TRBV30; clone size: .; J gene: TRBJ2-5; D gene: .; CDR3 DNA: TGTGCCTGGAGGGTGGCGGGGTGGGAGACCCAGTACTTC; CDR3 protein: CAWRVAGWETQYF
V gene: TRBV6-5; clone size: .; J gene: TRBJ2-5; D gene: TRBD2; CDR3 DNA: TGTGCCAGCAGTTACGGGACTAGTTTTGGGACCCAGTACTTC; CDR3 protein: CASSYGTSFGTQYF
V gene: TRBV9; clone size: .; J gene: TRBJ2-7; D gene: TRBD1; CDR3 DNA: TGTGCCAGCAGCCGGGGACAGGGAGCCTACGAGCAGTACTTC; CDR3 protein: CASSRGQGAYEQYF
V gene: TRBV30; clone size: .; J gene: TRBJ1-2; D gene: .; CDR3 DNA: TGTGCCTGGAGTCCCGGGGGGGCTGGCTATGGCTACACCTTC; CDR3 protein: CAWSPGGAGYGYTF
V gene: TRBV5-1; clone size: .; J gene: TRBJ2-1; D gene: .; CDR3 DNA: TGCGCCAGCAGCTGGGTCCAGCGAAATGAGCAGTTCTTC; CDR3 protein: CASSWVQRNEQFF
V gene: TRBV29-1; clone size: .; J gene: TRBJ2-1; D gene: TRBD2; CDR3 DNA: TGCAGCGTTGAAGGGGAAGCCTTCCTAGCGGGAGCTTACAATGAGCAGTTCTTC; CDR3 protein: CSVEGEAFLAGAYNEQFF
V gene: TRBV6-5; clone size: .; J gene: TRBJ2-5; D gene: .; CDR3 DNA: TGTGCCAGCAGTTACTCGGGACTGGGGGAGACCCAGTACTTC; CDR3 protein: CASSYSGLGETQYF
V gene: TRBV5-1; clone size: .; J gene: TRBJ2-5; D gene: TRBD1; CDR3 DNA: TGCGCCAGCAGCCCTACAGGGGAGGAGACCCAGTACTTC; CDR3 protein: CASSPTGEETQYF
V gene: TRBV6-5; clone size: .; J gene: TRBJ2-7; D gene: .; CDR3 DNA: TGTGCCAGCAGTTTCACAGGGCGCGAGCAGTACTTC; CDR3 protein: CASSFTGREQYF
V gene: TRBV6-1; clone size: .; J gene: TRBJ2-5; D gene: TRBD2; CDR3 DNA: TGTGCCAGCAGTGTCCTAGCGGGGGGAGTCCAAGAGACCCAGTACTTC; CDR3 protein: CASSVLAGGVQETQYF
V gene: TRBV29-1; clone size: .; J gene: TRBJ1-5; D gene: TRBD1; CDR3 DNA: TGCAGCGTTGGACAGGGGATTCAGCCCCAGCATTTT; CDR3 protein: CSVGQGIQPQHF
V gene: TRBV29-1; clone size: .; J gene: TRBJ1-5; D gene: .; CDR3 DNA: TGCAGCGTTGAAGAGGGCCAAAATCAGCCCCAGCATTTT; CDR3 protein: CSVEEGQNQPQHF
V gene: TRBV9; clone size: .; J gene: TRBJ2-5; D gene: TRBD2; CDR3 DNA: TGTGCCAGCAGCACTTCGGGACTAGCGGGGGGGGAGACCCAGTACTTC; CDR3 protein: CASSTSGLAGGETQYF
V gene: TRBV18; clone size: .; J gene: TRBJ2-2; D gene: TRBD1; CDR3 DNA: TGTGCCAGCTCACCTCCACGGACAGGGTTAAACACCGGGGAGCTGTTTTTT; CDR3 protein: CASSPPRTGLNTGELFF